These T cell receptor beta chains were read from a single sample in a study of T cell changes during pregnancy in multiple sclerosis. TCRdb's table, derived via immunoSEQ multiplex PCR, lists solely in-frame clones and lacks some. The sample holds over 50,000 clones, over 80% seen once. Here the sequenced sample was peripheral blood, taken in the first trimester of pregnancy. These receptors were taken from a female donor in good health, enrolled as a control in a pregnancy study. Both conserved end residues are part of each CDR3. Each record gives: D gene, J gene, CDR3 length, clone size, V gene, CDR3 DNA, CDR3 protein. D genes are given only for firm matches. Clone size is given for some rows only: seen once, a few or many times, or a class if the clone is expanded.

D gene: NA
J gene: TRBJ1-2
CDR3 length: 12
clone size: NA
V gene: TRBV7-9
CDR3 DNA: TGTGCCAGCGGCGGGGATAACTATGGCTACACCTTC
CDR3 protein: CASGGDNYGYTF

D gene: NA
J gene: TRBJ2-5
CDR3 length: 13
clone size: NA
V gene: TRBV25-1
CDR3 DNA: TGTGCCAGCAGTGACTCCGGGCAAGAGACCCAGTACTTC
CDR3 protein: CASSDSGQETQYF

D gene: NA
J gene: TRBJ2-7
CDR3 length: 15
clone size: NA
V gene: TRBV19
CDR3 DNA: TGTGCCAGCTCTTTGGGGCGGCAGGAATTGTTCGAGCAGTACTTC
CDR3 protein: CASSLGRQELFEQYF

D gene: NA
J gene: TRBJ2-2
CDR3 length: 14
clone size: NA
V gene: TRBV7-2
CDR3 DNA: TGTGCCGACCGGACAGAACCGAACACCGGGGAGCTGTTTTTT
CDR3 protein: CADRTEPNTGELFF

D gene: TRBD2
J gene: TRBJ2-1
CDR3 length: 15
clone size: once
V gene: TRBV5-1
CDR3 DNA: TGCGCCAGTAGGCCAGCGGGGGGGCCTTACAATGAGCAGTTCTTC
CDR3 protein: CASRPAGGPYNEQFF

D gene: NA
J gene: TRBJ1-2
CDR3 length: 15
clone size: once
V gene: TRBV27
CDR3 DNA: TGTGCCAGCAGTCATGACAGTGGACGCCACTATGGCTACACCTTC
CDR3 protein: CASSHDSGRHYGYTF

D gene: NA
J gene: TRBJ1-3
CDR3 length: 12
clone size: NA
V gene: TRBV6-1
CDR3 DNA: TGTGCCAGCAGTGTTAGTGGAAACACCATATATTTT
CDR3 protein: CASSVSGNTIYF

D gene: TRBD2
J gene: TRBJ2-1
CDR3 length: 15
clone size: NA
V gene: TRBV30
CDR3 DNA: TGTGCCTGCCTGACTAGCGGGGGTACCTACAATGAGCAGTTCTTC
CDR3 protein: CACLTSGGTYNEQFF

D gene: TRBD1
J gene: TRBJ1-1
CDR3 length: 15
clone size: NA
V gene: TRBV9
CDR3 DNA: TGTGCCAGCAGCCCTCCCGGGACAGTTAACACTGAAGCTTTCTTT
CDR3 protein: CASSPPGTVNTEAFF

D gene: TRBD2
J gene: TRBJ2-7
CDR3 length: 13
clone size: NA
V gene: TRBV18
CDR3 DNA: TGTGCCAGCTCACCAGGGGAGGGAGGAGAGCAGTACTTC
CDR3 protein: CASSPGEGGEQYF

D gene: TRBD1
J gene: TRBJ1-4
CDR3 length: 15
clone size: NA
V gene: TRBV7-9
CDR3 DNA: TGTGCCAGCAGCTTTACGGACGACAGGGGCGAAAAACTGTTTTTT
CDR3 protein: CASSFTDDRGEKLFF

D gene: TRBD1
J gene: TRBJ1-2
CDR3 length: 15
clone size: NA
V gene: TRBV6-1
CDR3 DNA: TGTGCCAGCAGTGAGACGGACAGGGCTAACTATGGCTACACCTTC
CDR3 protein: CASSETDRANYGYTF

D gene: NA
J gene: TRBJ1-1
CDR3 length: 13
clone size: NA
V gene: TRBV7-2
CDR3 DNA: TGTGCCAGCAGCTTAAAACTTCACACTGAAGCTTTCTTT
CDR3 protein: CASSLKLHTEAFF

D gene: NA
J gene: TRBJ2-7
CDR3 length: 16
clone size: few
V gene: TRBV7-3
CDR3 DNA: TGTGCCAGCAGTCTCTCCCCTCATCAGACAGCCTACGAGCAGTACTTC
CDR3 protein: CASSLSPHQTAYEQYF

D gene: NA
J gene: TRBJ1-1
CDR3 length: 17
clone size: once
V gene: TRBV7-2
CDR3 DNA: TGTGCCAGCAGCTTAGGGAGTCCGGGGTCGGCGAGCACTGAAGCTTTCTTT
CDR3 protein: CASSLGSPGSASTEAFF

D gene: NA
J gene: TRBJ2-7
CDR3 length: 14
clone size: few
V gene: TRBV4-2
CDR3 DNA: TGTGCCAGCAGCCAAAGCATGGACAGAGCCGAGCAGTACTTC
CDR3 protein: CASSQSMDRAEQYF

D gene: TRBD1
J gene: TRBJ1-1
CDR3 length: 15
clone size: NA
V gene: TRBV5-5
CDR3 DNA: TGTGCCAGCAACCGACTCCAGGGGGCTGGCACTGAAGCTTTCTTT
CDR3 protein: CASNRLQGAGTEAFF

D gene: TRBD1
J gene: TRBJ1-6
CDR3 length: 14
clone size: NA
V gene: TRBV5-1
CDR3 DNA: TGCGCCAGCAGCCCGGGACAGGGTGATTCACCCCTCCACTTT
CDR3 protein: CASSPGQGDSPLHF

D gene: TRBD1
J gene: TRBJ2-7
CDR3 length: 14
clone size: once
V gene: TRBV7-9
CDR3 DNA: TGTGCCAGCAGCCCGGGACAGGGGGCAGGCGAGCAGTACTTC
CDR3 protein: CASSPGQGAGEQYF

D gene: NA
J gene: TRBJ1-1
CDR3 length: 13
clone size: once
V gene: TRBV7-9
CDR3 DNA: TGTGCCAGCAGCCAAGACGGGATCACTGAAGCTTTCTTT
CDR3 protein: CASSQDGITEAFF

D gene: NA
J gene: TRBJ1-2
CDR3 length: 14
clone size: NA
V gene: TRBV14
CDR3 DNA: TGTGCCAGCAGCCAGAACAGGGTGAACTATGGCTACACCTTC
CDR3 protein: CASSQNRVNYGYTF

D gene: TRBD1
J gene: TRBJ2-5
CDR3 length: 15
clone size: NA
V gene: TRBV5-1
CDR3 DNA: TGCGCCAGCAGCTTAAAGACAGGGTCAGGAGAGACCCAGTACTTC
CDR3 protein: CASSLKTGSGETQYF

D gene: TRBD1
J gene: TRBJ2-7
CDR3 length: 13
clone size: NA
V gene: TRBV19
CDR3 DNA: TGTGCCAGTAGTACGACAGGGATGTACGAGCAGTACTTC
CDR3 protein: CASSTTGMYEQYF

D gene: NA
J gene: TRBJ2-7
CDR3 length: 11
clone size: NA
V gene: TRBV29-1
CDR3 DNA: TGCAGCGTTGATGGAGGGAGCGAGCAGTACTTC
CDR3 protein: CSVDGGSEQYF

D gene: NA
J gene: TRBJ1-1
CDR3 length: 18
clone size: NA
V gene: TRBV30
CDR3 DNA: TGTGCCTGGAGTGGCCCCTTCACTATAGACTTTGGCTATACTGAAGCTTTCTTT
CDR3 protein: CAWSGPFTIDFGYTEAFF

D gene: TRBD1
J gene: TRBJ1-1
CDR3 length: 14
clone size: NA
V gene: TRBV7-9
CDR3 DNA: TGTGCCACGACGCTAGAGACAGGGTTAGCTGAAGCTTTCTTT
CDR3 protein: CATTLETGLAEAFF

D gene: TRBD1
J gene: TRBJ2-7
CDR3 length: 17
clone size: NA
V gene: TRBV6-1
CDR3 DNA: TGTGCCAGCAGTGAAGTCATAGCGAGACAGGGGTCGGACGAGCAGTACTTC
CDR3 protein: CASSEVIARQGSDEQYF

D gene: TRBD1
J gene: TRBJ1-3
CDR3 length: 15
clone size: NA
V gene: TRBV6-6
CDR3 DNA: TGTGCCAGCAGCCCCAGGGGGTCCTCTGGAAACACCATATATTTT
CDR3 protein: CASSPRGSSGNTIYF

D gene: TRBD1
J gene: TRBJ2-5
CDR3 length: 14
clone size: NA
V gene: TRBV5-6
CDR3 DNA: TGTGCCAGCAGCTATGGACAGGGGGGAGAGACCCAGTACTTC
CDR3 protein: CASSYGQGGETQYF

D gene: TRBD2
J gene: TRBJ2-5
CDR3 length: 16
clone size: NA
V gene: TRBV6-5
CDR3 DNA: TGTGCCAGCAGTTACTCGCCTAGCGGGGTCGGGGAGACCCAGTACTTC
CDR3 protein: CASSYSPSGVGETQYF

D gene: NA
J gene: TRBJ1-5
CDR3 length: 17
clone size: NA
V gene: TRBV9
CDR3 DNA: TGTGCCAGCAGCGTAGGCACAGAGTACCATAGCAATCAGCCCCAGCATTTT
CDR3 protein: CASSVGTEYHSNQPQHF

D gene: TRBD2
J gene: TRBJ2-1
CDR3 length: 19
clone size: NA
V gene: TRBV27
CDR3 DNA: TGTGCCAGCAGTCCCGGGACTAGCGGGGAAACGAGCTCCTACAATGAGCAGTTCTTC
CDR3 protein: CASSPGTSGETSSYNEQFF

D gene: NA
J gene: TRBJ1-1
CDR3 length: 12
clone size: NA
V gene: TRBV19
CDR3 DNA: TGTGCCAGTAGACACGTGGACACTGAAGCTTTCTTT
CDR3 protein: CASRHVDTEAFF

D gene: NA
J gene: TRBJ2-7
CDR3 length: 12
clone size: NA
V gene: TRBV27
CDR3 DNA: TGTGCCAGCAGATCACCGGAGGGCGAGCAGTACTTC
CDR3 protein: CASRSPEGEQYF

D gene: TRBD2
J gene: TRBJ2-1
CDR3 length: 15
clone size: once
V gene: TRBV10-3
CDR3 DNA: TGTGCCATCAGTGATTCCGGGACTAGCAGCAATGAGCAGTTCTTC
CDR3 protein: CAISDSGTSSNEQFF

D gene: TRBD1
J gene: TRBJ1-4
CDR3 length: 15
clone size: once
V gene: TRBV6-6
CDR3 DNA: TGTGCCAGCACCGACCGGGACAGGGGAAATGAAAAACTGTTTTTT
CDR3 protein: CASTDRDRGNEKLFF

D gene: NA
J gene: TRBJ1-1
CDR3 length: 15
clone size: NA
V gene: TRBV30
CDR3 DNA: TGTGCCTGGGTCCCGGTCTTCGCGGGGGCCTCTGAAGCTTTCTTT
CDR3 protein: CAWVPVFAGASEAFF

D gene: NA
J gene: TRBJ1-1
CDR3 length: 13
clone size: few
V gene: TRBV2
CDR3 DNA: TGTGCCAGCAGTAGGGAGCGGAACACTGAAGCTTTCTTT
CDR3 protein: CASSRERNTEAFF

D gene: TRBD1
J gene: TRBJ1-1
CDR3 length: 14
clone size: NA
V gene: TRBV10-3
CDR3 DNA: TGTGCCATCGGGGCTGACAGGGGGAACACTGAAGCTTTCTTT
CDR3 protein: CAIGADRGNTEAFF

D gene: TRBD1
J gene: TRBJ2-3
CDR3 length: 15
clone size: NA
V gene: TRBV4-3
CDR3 DNA: TGCGCCAGCAGCCAAGATACAGGGGCCACAGATACGCAGTATTTT
CDR3 protein: CASSQDTGATDTQYF

D gene: TRBD1
J gene: TRBJ1-1
CDR3 length: 14
clone size: NA
V gene: TRBV2
CDR3 DNA: TGTGCCAGCAACCTAAAGACAGGGGCCCCTGAAGCTTTCTTT
CDR3 protein: CASNLKTGAPEAFF

D gene: TRBD1
J gene: TRBJ2-7
CDR3 length: 14
clone size: NA
V gene: TRBV11-2
CDR3 DNA: TGTGCCAGCAGCCCACAGGGGGCCACCTTGGAGCAGTACTTC
CDR3 protein: CASSPQGATLEQYF

D gene: TRBD1
J gene: TRBJ2-5
CDR3 length: 16
clone size: NA
V gene: TRBV27
CDR3 DNA: TGTGCCAGCAGTCTCCGGGACAGGGGCTGGCAAGAGACCCAGTACTTC
CDR3 protein: CASSLRDRGWQETQYF

D gene: NA
J gene: TRBJ1-4
CDR3 length: 15
clone size: once
V gene: TRBV19
CDR3 DNA: TGTGCCAGTAGTATGTCAGCAGGGTTGGGTGAAAAACTGTTTTTT
CDR3 protein: CASSMSAGLGEKLFF

D gene: TRBD1
J gene: TRBJ1-2
CDR3 length: 15
clone size: NA
V gene: TRBV5-1
CDR3 DNA: TGCGCCAGCACCGATTCGACAGGGGGCAGCTATGGCTACACCTTC
CDR3 protein: CASTDSTGGSYGYTF

D gene: NA
J gene: TRBJ2-2
CDR3 length: 14
clone size: NA
V gene: TRBV27
CDR3 DNA: TGTGCCAGCGGCCCCAAAAATCTCCCCGGGGAGCTGTTTTTT
CDR3 protein: CASGPKNLPGELFF

D gene: NA
J gene: TRBJ1-5
CDR3 length: 12
clone size: once
V gene: TRBV30
CDR3 DNA: TGTGCCTGGAGTCTGCAGACTGGGCCCCAGCATTTT
CDR3 protein: CAWSLQTGPQHF

D gene: TRBD1
J gene: TRBJ2-6
CDR3 length: 14
clone size: NA
V gene: TRBV30
CDR3 DNA: TGTGCCTGGCAGGGGGTCTCTGGGGCCAACGTCCTGACTTTC
CDR3 protein: CAWQGVSGANVLTF

D gene: TRBD2
J gene: TRBJ2-3
CDR3 length: 18
clone size: NA
V gene: TRBV5-5
CDR3 DNA: TGTGCCAGCAGCTCTACCGGGACTAGCGGGGGCGTCACAGATACGCAGTATTTT
CDR3 protein: CASSSTGTSGGVTDTQYF

D gene: NA
J gene: TRBJ1-3
CDR3 length: 15
clone size: NA
V gene: TRBV14
CDR3 DNA: TGTGCCAGCAGCCAATCCGGGAACTCTGGAAACACCATATATTTT
CDR3 protein: CASSQSGNSGNTIYF

D gene: TRBD2
J gene: TRBJ2-1
CDR3 length: 15
clone size: once
V gene: TRBV9
CDR3 DNA: TGTGCCAGCAGCCCCCGGCGCGGGGGTACGAATGAGCAGTTCTTC
CDR3 protein: CASSPRRGGTNEQFF

D gene: TRBD1
J gene: TRBJ2-7
CDR3 length: 14
clone size: NA
V gene: TRBV2
CDR3 DNA: TGTGCCAGCAGTGAACGACAGGGCTCCTCCGAGCAGTACTTC
CDR3 protein: CASSERQGSSEQYF

D gene: TRBD1
J gene: TRBJ1-2
CDR3 length: 14
clone size: NA
V gene: TRBV18
CDR3 DNA: TGTGCCAGCTCACCAACGACAGGGGCCGATGGCTACACCTTC
CDR3 protein: CASSPTTGADGYTF

D gene: NA
J gene: TRBJ1-4
CDR3 length: 15
clone size: NA
V gene: TRBV6-1
CDR3 DNA: TGTGCCAGCAGCGCAGACGGGGGATATAATGAAAAACTGTTTTTT
CDR3 protein: CASSADGGYNEKLFF

D gene: NA
J gene: TRBJ2-2
CDR3 length: 14
clone size: NA
V gene: TRBV11-2
CDR3 DNA: TGTGCCAGCAGCGCTCGGACAGCCACCGGGGAGCTGTTTTTT
CDR3 protein: CASSARTATGELFF

D gene: NA
J gene: TRBJ1-1
CDR3 length: 14
clone size: NA
V gene: TRBV5-1
CDR3 DNA: TGCGCCAGCAGCTGGGCCGCCAGGGGACCTGAAGCTTTCTTT
CDR3 protein: CASSWAARGPEAFF

D gene: NA
J gene: TRBJ1-1
CDR3 length: 15
clone size: once
V gene: TRBV5-8
CDR3 DNA: TGTGCCAGCAAGGGCAGACTAACCATGAACACTGAAGCTTTCTTT
CDR3 protein: CASKGRLTMNTEAFF

D gene: NA
J gene: TRBJ1-4
CDR3 length: 13
clone size: NA
V gene: TRBV30
CDR3 DNA: TGTGCCCACTCCGAGGCGGTTAATGAAAAACTGTTTTTT
CDR3 protein: CAHSEAVNEKLFF

D gene: TRBD2
J gene: TRBJ2-1
CDR3 length: 15
clone size: once
V gene: TRBV7-2
CDR3 DNA: TGTGCCAGCAGCTTACTAGCGGGGGTTACGAATGAGCAGTTCTTC
CDR3 protein: CASSLLAGVTNEQFF

D gene: NA
J gene: TRBJ2-1
CDR3 length: 15
clone size: once
V gene: TRBV7-8
CDR3 DNA: TGTGCCAGCACCGGACGGAGGGGGGGCGACAATGAGCAGTTCTTC
CDR3 protein: CASTGRRGGDNEQFF